Below are 2 T cell receptor beta chains sequenced from a single sample in a study of molecular identifiers for immune sequencing clone quantification. TCRdb reprocessed the PCR reads via MiXCR and lists one record per CDR3 protein. The data hold more than 450,000 distinct CDR3 sequences, with about 22% observed a single time. The material sequenced was naive CD8+ T cells from blood, with Jurkat cell RNA spiked in. Subset indicated: FACS-sorted CD8+CD4-CCR7+CD45RA+ naive T cells. All receptors derive from a human donor in good health. Some libraries in this study had Jurkat cell RNA spiked in.

With regard to this clonotype: Just one base apart from a much larger clone, this may be a read error. V and J are TRBV6-5 and TRBJ2-2; D remains ambiguous. The ends were cut back, 5 bases at V and 3 bases at J, with 7 bases in the middle. Germline CDR1 and CDR2: MNHEY and SVGAGI. The CDR3 spans 13 residues. For the CDR3, the DNA is TGTGCCAGCAGTCACGTTTACACCGGGGAGCTGTTTTTT. Its protein product is CASSHVYTGELFF.

The chain employs TRBV5-6 and TRBJ1-3, with D perhaps TRBD1 (5 bases). The CDR3 sequence is 11 residues long. V was shortened by 6 bases and J by 13 bases, with 14 bases between the two germline ends. The V gene's germline CDR1 is SGHDT and CDR2 YYEEEE. The CDR3 DNA follows: TGTGCCAGCACCTCCGGGACGAAGATATATTTT. Protein sequence: CASTSGTKIYF.